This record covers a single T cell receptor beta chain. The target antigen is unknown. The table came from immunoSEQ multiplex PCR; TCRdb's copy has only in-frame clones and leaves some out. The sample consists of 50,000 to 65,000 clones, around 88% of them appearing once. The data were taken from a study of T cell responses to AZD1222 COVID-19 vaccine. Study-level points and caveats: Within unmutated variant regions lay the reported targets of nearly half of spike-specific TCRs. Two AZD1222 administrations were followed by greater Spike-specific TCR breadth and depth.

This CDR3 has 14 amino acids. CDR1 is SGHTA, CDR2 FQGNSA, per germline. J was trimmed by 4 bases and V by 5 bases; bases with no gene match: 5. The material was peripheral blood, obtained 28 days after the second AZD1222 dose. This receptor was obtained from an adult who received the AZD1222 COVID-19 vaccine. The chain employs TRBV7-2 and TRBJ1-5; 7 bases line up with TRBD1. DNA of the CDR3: TGTGCCAGCAGCCGCCGACAGGGTAATCAGCCCCAGCATTTT. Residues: CASSRRQGNQPQHF.